The source of this T cell receptor (beta chain) is a study of blood T cell repertoires in COVID-19. Looking at the study overall: Sources were T cells, B-cell-depleted T cells, or PBMCs; the material itself was cDNA or gDNA.

The germline V gene encodes CDR1 MGHDK and CDR2 SYGVNS. CDR3 size: 16 residues. J lost 8 bases, V lost 6 bases, and 12 bases had no gene match. Using immunoSEQ multiplex PCR, the repertoire was profiled, and TCRdb retains in-frame clones only, with some absent. The data hold roughly 120,000 clones, with roughly 87% observed a single time. The V gene is TRBV25-1, the J gene TRBJ2-1; 11 bases are shared with TRBD2. This TCR was sampled from a human donor in a cohort sampled during active COVID-19. The sequencing sample was made of peripheral blood. The CDR3 sequence is CASRREGLAVLDEQFF. CDR3 in DNA: TGTGCCAGCAGGCGGGAGGGACTAGCGGTACTCGATGAGCAGTTCTTC.